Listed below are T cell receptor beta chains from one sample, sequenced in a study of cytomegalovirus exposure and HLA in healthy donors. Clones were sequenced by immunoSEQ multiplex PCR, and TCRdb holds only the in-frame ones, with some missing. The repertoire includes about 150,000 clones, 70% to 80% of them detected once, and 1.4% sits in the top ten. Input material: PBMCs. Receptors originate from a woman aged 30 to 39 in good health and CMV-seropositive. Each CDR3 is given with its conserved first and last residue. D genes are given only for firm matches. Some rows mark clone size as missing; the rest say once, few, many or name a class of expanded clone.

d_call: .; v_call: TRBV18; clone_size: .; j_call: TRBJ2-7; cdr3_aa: CASSRSAYEQYF; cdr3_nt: TGTGCCAGCTCACGCAGCGCCTACGAGCAGTACTTC
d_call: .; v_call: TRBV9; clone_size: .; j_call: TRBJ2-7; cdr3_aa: CASSVDVGALTRHYEQYF; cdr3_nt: TGTGCCAGCAGCGTAGATGTGGGGGCTCTTACACGGCACTACGAGCAGTACTTC
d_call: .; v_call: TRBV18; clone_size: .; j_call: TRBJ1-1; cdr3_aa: CASHNRHPIGNTEAFF; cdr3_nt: TGTGCCAGCCACAATCGACACCCGATAGGGAACACTGAAGCTTTCTTT
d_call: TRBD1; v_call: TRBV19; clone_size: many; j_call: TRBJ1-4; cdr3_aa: CASDTGEANEKLFF; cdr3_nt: TGTGCCAGTGATACAGGGGAGGCTAATGAAAAACTGTTTTTT
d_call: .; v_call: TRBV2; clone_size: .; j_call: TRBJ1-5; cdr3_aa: CASSEGMGVQPQHF; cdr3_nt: TGTGCCAGCAGTGAAGGTATGGGAGTTCAGCCCCAGCATTTT
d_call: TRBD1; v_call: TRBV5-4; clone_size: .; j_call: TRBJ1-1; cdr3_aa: CASSSSQGVTEAFF; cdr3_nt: TGTGCCAGCAGCTCGTCGCAGGGGGTCACTGAAGCTTTCTTT
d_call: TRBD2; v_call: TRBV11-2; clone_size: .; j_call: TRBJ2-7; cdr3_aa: CASSLALTSGTYEQYF; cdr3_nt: TGTGCCAGCAGCTTAGCCCTGACTAGCGGAACCTACGAGCAGTACTTC
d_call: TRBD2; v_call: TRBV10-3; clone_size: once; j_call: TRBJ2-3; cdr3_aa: CAISPGLAGRTDTQYF; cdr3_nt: TGTGCCATCAGCCCGGGACTAGCGGGACGGACAGATACGCAGTATTTT
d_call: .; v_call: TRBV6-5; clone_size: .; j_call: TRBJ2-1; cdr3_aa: CASSYSKKRAVNEQFF; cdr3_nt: TGTGCCAGCAGTTACTCGAAAAAGCGGGCGGTCAATGAGCAGTTCTTC
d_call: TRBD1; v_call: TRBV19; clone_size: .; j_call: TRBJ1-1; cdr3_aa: CASSDRAEDTEAFF; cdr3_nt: TGTGCCAGTAGCGACAGGGCGGAGGACACTGAAGCTTTCTTT
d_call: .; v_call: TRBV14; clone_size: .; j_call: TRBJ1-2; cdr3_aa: CASSQDLGGIYGYTF; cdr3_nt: TGTGCCAGCAGCCAAGATCTTGGGGGGATCTATGGCTACACCTTC
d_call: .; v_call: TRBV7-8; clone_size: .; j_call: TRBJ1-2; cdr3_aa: CASSLGQGLYGYTF; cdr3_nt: TGTGCCAGCAGCTTAGGTCAGGGGCTCTATGGCTACACCTTC
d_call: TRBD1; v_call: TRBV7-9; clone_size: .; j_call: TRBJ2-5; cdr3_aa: CASSSPPWTGQETQYF; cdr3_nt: TGTGCCAGCAGCTCGCCCCCCTGGACAGGGCAAGAGACCCAGTACTTC
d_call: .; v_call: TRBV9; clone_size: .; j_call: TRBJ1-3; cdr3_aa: CASSVQGASGNTIYF; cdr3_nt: TGTGCCAGCAGCGTACAGGGCGCCTCTGGAAACACCATATATTTT
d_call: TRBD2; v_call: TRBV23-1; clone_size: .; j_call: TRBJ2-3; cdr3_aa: CASSQSRGVGGPRTDTQYF; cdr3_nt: TGCGCCAGCAGTCAATCGCGGGGGGTAGGAGGGCCTCGCACAGATACGCAGTATTTT
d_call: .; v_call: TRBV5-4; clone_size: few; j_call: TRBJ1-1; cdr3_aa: CASSGPVGADTEAFF; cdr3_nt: TGTGCCAGCAGCGGACCCGTGGGGGCTGACACTGAAGCTTTCTTT
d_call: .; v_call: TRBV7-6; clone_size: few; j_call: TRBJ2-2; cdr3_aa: CASSLFRGEDTGELFF; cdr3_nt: TGTGCCAGCAGCTTGTTCAGGGGAGAAGACACCGGGGAGCTGTTTTTT
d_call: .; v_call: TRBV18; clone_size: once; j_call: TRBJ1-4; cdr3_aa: CASSPQGVNEKLFF; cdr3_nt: TGTGCCAGCTCACCCCAAGGGGTTAATGAAAAACTGTTTTTT
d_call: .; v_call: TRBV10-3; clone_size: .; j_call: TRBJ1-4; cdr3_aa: CAISESAGQMEKLFF; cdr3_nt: TGTGCCATCAGTGAGTCTGCAGGGCAAATGGAAAAACTGTTTTTT
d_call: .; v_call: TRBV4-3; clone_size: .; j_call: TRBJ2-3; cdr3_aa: CASSQEAGRSTDTQYF; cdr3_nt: TGCGCCAGCAGCCAAGAGGCGGGGAGGAGCACAGATACGCAGTATTTT
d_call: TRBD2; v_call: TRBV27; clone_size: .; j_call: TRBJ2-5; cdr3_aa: CASSVGTSGGETQYF; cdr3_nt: TGTGCCAGCAGTGTCGGGACTAGCGGTGGGGAGACCCAGTACTTC
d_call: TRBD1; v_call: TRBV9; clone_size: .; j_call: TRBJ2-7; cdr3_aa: CASSVAPGGLSYEQYF; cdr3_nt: TGTGCCAGCAGCGTAGCTCCAGGGGGCCTCTCCTACGAGCAGTACTTC
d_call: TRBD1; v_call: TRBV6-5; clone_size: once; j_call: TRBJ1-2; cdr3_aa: CASTNPGQTNYGYTF; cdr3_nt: TGTGCCAGCACCAACCCGGGACAGACTAACTATGGCTACACCTTC
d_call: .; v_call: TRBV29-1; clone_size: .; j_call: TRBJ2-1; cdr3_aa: CSSLDAGYNEQFF; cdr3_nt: TGCAGCTCTTTGGACGCGGGCTACAATGAGCAGTTCTTC